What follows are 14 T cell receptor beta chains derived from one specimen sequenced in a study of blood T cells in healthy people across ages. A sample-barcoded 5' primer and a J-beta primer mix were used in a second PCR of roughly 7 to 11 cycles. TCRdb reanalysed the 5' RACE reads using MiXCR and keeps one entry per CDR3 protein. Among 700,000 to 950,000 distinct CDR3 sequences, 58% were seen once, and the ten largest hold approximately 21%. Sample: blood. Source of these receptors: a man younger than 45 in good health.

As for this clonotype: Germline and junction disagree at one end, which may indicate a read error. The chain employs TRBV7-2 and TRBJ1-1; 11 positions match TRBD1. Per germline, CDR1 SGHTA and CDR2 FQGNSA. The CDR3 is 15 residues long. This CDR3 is CASTSSWTGGTDAFF. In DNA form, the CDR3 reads TGTGCCAGCACCAGCTCTTGGACAGGGGGCACTGATGCTTTCTTT.

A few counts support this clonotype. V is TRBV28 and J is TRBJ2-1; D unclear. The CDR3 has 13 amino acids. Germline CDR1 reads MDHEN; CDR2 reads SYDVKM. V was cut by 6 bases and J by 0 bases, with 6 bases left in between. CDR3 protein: CASRPRSYNEQFF. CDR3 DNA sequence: TGTGCCAGCAGACCCCGCTCCTACAATGAGCAGTTCTTC.

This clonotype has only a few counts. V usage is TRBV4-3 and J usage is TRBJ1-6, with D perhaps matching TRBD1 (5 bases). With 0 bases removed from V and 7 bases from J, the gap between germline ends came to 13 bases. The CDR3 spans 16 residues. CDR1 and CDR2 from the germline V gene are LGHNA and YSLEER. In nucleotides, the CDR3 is TGCGCCAGCAGCCAAGAACTGACAGAATTAAATTCACCCCTCCACTTT. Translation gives CASSQELTELNSPLHF.

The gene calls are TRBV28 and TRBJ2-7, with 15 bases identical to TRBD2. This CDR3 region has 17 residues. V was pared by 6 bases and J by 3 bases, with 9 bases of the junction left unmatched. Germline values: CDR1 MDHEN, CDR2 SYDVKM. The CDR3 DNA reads TGTGCCAGCAGGTCTACCGGGACTAGCGGGAGGTTCTACGAGCAGTACTTC. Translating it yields CASRSTGTSGRFYEQYF. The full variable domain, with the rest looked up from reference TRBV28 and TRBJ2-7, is DVKVTQSSRYLVKRTGEKVFLECVQDMDHENMFWYRQDPGLGLRLIYFSYDVKMKEKGDIPEGYSVSREKKERFSLILESASTNQTSMYLCASRSTGTSGRFYEQYFGPGTRLTVT.

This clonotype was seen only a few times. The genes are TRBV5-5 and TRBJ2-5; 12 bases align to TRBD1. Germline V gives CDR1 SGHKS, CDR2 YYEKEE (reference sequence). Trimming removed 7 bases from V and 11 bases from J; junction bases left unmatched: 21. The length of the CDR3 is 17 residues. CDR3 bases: TGTGCCAGCGCCGGGACAGGGGGCCCGTTTATCTACGAGGAGCAGTACTTC. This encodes CASAGTGGPFIYEEQYF.

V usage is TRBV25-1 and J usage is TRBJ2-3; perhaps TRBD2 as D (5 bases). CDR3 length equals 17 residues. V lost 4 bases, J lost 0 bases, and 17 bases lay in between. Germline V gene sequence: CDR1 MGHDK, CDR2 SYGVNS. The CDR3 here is CASSGGFFLRSTDTQYF. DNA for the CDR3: TGTGCCAGCAGTGGAGGGTTCTTCTTGCGTAGCACAGATACGCAGTATTTT.

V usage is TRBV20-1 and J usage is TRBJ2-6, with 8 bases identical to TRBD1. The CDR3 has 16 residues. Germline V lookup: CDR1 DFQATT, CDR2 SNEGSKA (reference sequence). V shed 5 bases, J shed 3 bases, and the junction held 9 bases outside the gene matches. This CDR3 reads CSAPQTGGRGANVLTF. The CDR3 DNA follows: TGCAGTGCTCCCCAAACAGGGGGGCGTGGGGCCAACGTCCTGACTTTC.

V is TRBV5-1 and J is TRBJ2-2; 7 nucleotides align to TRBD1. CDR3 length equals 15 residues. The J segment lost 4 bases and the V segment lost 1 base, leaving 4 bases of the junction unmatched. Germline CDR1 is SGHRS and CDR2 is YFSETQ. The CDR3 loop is CASSLRQGSTGELFF. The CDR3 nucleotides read TGCGCCAGCAGCTTGAGACAGGGAAGCACCGGGGAGCTGTTTTTT.

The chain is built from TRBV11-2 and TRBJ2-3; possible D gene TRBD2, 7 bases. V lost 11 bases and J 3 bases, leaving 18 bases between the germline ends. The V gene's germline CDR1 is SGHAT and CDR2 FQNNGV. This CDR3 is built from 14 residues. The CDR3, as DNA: TGTGCCTGCCGCAGGGGCGGGGGTACAGATACGCAGTATTTT. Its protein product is CACRRGGGTDTQYF. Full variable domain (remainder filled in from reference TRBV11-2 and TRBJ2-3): EAGVAQSPRYKIIEKRQSVAFWCNPISGHATLYWYQQILGQGPKLLIQFQNNGVVDDSQLPKDRFSAERLKGVDSTLKIQPAKLEDSAVYLCACRRGGGTDTQYFGPGTRLTVL.

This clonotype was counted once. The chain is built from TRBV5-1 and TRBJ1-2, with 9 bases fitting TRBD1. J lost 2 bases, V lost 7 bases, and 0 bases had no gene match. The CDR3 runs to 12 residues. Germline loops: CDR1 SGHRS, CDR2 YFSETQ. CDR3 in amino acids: CASGQGNYGYTF. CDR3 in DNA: TGCGCCAGCGGACAGGGGAACTATGGCTACACCTTC.

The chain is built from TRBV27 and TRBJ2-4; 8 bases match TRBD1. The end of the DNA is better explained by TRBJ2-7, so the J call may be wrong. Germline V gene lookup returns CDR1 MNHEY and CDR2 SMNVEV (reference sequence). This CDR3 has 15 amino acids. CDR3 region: CASSSFRGLPHEQYF. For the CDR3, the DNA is TGTGCCAGCAGTTCGTTCAGGGGGCTTCCCCACGAGCAGTACTTC.

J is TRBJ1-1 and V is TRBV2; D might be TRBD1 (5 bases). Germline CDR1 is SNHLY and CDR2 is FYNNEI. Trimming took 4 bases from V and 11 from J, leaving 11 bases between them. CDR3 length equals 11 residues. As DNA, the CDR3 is TGTGCCAGCAGTGTACGGAGGGACGCTTTCTTT. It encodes CASSVRRDAFF.

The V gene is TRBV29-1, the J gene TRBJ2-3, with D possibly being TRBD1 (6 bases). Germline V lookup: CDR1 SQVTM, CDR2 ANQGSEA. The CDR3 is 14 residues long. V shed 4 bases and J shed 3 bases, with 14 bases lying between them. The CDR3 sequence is CSVVVLGATDTQYF. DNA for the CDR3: TGCAGCGTTGTGGTCTTGGGGGCGACAGATACGCAGTATTTT.

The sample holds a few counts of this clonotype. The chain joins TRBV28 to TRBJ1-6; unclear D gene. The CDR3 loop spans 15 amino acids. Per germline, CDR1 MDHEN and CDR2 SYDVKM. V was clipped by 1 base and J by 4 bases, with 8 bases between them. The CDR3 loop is CASSLFARYNSPLHF. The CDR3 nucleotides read TGTGCCAGCAGTTTATTCGCGCGGTATAATTCACCCCTCCACTTT. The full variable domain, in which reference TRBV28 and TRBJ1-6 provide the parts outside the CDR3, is DVKVTQSSRYLVKRTGEKVFLECVQDMDHENMFWYRQDPGLGLRLIYFSYDVKMKEKGDIPEGYSVSREKKERFSLILESASTNQTSMYLCASSLFARYNSPLHFGNGTRLTVT.